These 24 T cell receptor beta chains share one sample of origin, sequenced in a study of blood T cell repertoires in COVID-19. Using immunoSEQ multiplex PCR, the repertoire was profiled, and TCRdb retains in-frame clones only, with some absent. This table holds about 97,000 clones, around nine tenths found once. The sample comprised peripheral blood. All receptors derive from a man in his fifties with COVID-19, enrolled during active disease.

This chain joins TRBV28 and TRBJ1-4, with 8 positions matching TRBD1. From germline, CDR1 is MDHEN and CDR2 SYDVKM. Trimming cost V 2 bases and J 4 bases; bases outside gene matches: 3. CDR3 length: 15 amino acids. The CDR3 DNA is TGTGCCAGCAGTTTAGCGGGACAGGTTAATGAAAAACTGTTTTTT. Its protein product is CASSLAGQVNEKLFF.

This clone is a singleton in its sample. The DNA for the CDR3 is TGCGCCAGCAGCCAAGATGGCAGGCCGAGGGGGGGTGAGCCCCAGCATTTT. This sequence encodes CASSQDGRPRGGEPQHF. This rearrangement joins TRBV4-1 to TRBJ1-5; the D gene is possibly TRBD1 (6 bases). This CDR3 has 17 residues. Trimming took 0 bases from V and 8 from J, leaving 20 bases between them. Germline values: CDR1 MGHRA, CDR2 YSYEKL.

The V gene is TRBV6-2 or TRBV6-3, the J gene TRBJ2-1; TRBD2 agrees at 11 bases. V shed 4 bases, J shed 7 bases, and the junction held 3 bases outside the gene matches. The length of the CDR3 is 14 residues. The germline V gene has CDR1 MNHEY and CDR2 SVGEGT. CDR3 region: CASSLAGGPNEQFF. The CDR3 DNA reads as TGTGCCAGCAGTTTAGCGGGGGGGCCTAATGAGCAGTTCTTC.

The chain is built from TRBV10-2 and TRBJ2-3; weak D call: TRBD2 (6 bases). The CDR3 runs 14 residues. The V gene's germline CDR1 is WSHSY and CDR2 SAAADI. V was cut by 7 bases and J by 2 bases, with 13 bases left in between. For the CDR3, the DNA is TGCGCCAGCATCCTAAGCGGGTACACAGATACGCAGTATTTT. It translates to CASILSGYTDTQYF.

The chain recombines TRBV6-1 with TRBJ2-3; tentatively, D is TRBD2 (7 bases). V lost 2 bases to trimming and J lost 0 bases, with 24 bases between them. Germline values: CDR1 MNHNS, CDR2 SASEGT. The CDR3 totals 20 residues. The CDR3 here is CASSERGVAGAIYSTDTQYF. CDR3 DNA: TGTGCCAGCAGTGAACGGGGAGTGGCGGGGGCCATATATAGCACAGATACGCAGTATTTT.

This sequence joins TRBV6-5 and TRBJ1-5, with 7 bases lining up with TRBD1. The CDR3 extends over 15 amino acids. The trim removed 6 bases at V and 3 bases at J, leaving 8 bases unmatched. Germline V gene data show CDR1 as MNHEY and CDR2 as SVGAGI. CDR3 residues: CASSSLTGNNQPQHF. Written as DNA, the CDR3 is TGTGCCAGCAGCTCATTGACAGGGAACAATCAGCCCCAGCATTTT.

This clone was picked up one time. The rearrangement uses TRBV20-1 and TRBJ1-6; D unclear. This CDR3 contains 14 residues. Germline values: CDR1 DFQATT, CDR2 SNEGSKA (reference sequence). Trimming cost V 3 bases and J 4 bases, with 10 bases left between them. CDR3 DNA: TGCAGTGCTAGTAGCCGAGGATATAATTCACCCCTCCACTTT. Translation gives CSASSRGYNSPLHF.

The chain uses TRBV19 and TRBJ1-2, with D unclear. V was clipped by 7 bases and J by 0 bases, with 15 bases between them. Germline V CDR1 and CDR2: LNHDA, SQIVND (reference sequence). CDR3 length: 15 residues. CDR3 nucleotide sequence: TGTGCCAGTAATGCACACACGGGTGCTAACTATGGCTACACCTTC. It translates to CASNAHTGANYGYTF.

The gene calls are TRBV7-9 and TRBJ1-5; 8 bases line up with TRBD1. The CDR3 has 15 residues. The V segment lost 5 bases and the J segment 0 bases; nucleotides outside the gene matches: 3. The germline CDR1 and CDR2 sequences are SEHNR and FQNEAQ (reference sequence). This CDR3 reads CASSQTGDSNQPQHF. The CDR3, as DNA: TGTGCCAGCAGCCAGACAGGGGATAGCAATCAGCCCCAGCATTTT.

V and J are TRBV4-1 and TRBJ1-4; TRBD1 matches at 10 bases. The CDR3 contains 17 residues. The V and J ends lost 4 bases and 4 bases, in that order; junction bases with no gene match: 9. In germline, CDR1 is MGHRA, CDR2 YSYEKL. CDR3 DNA sequence: TGCGCCAGCAGCCTCGCCGGGACAGGGGTTGGTAATGAAAAACTGTTTTTT. It translates to CASSLAGTGVGNEKLFF.

V gene TRBV5-4 combines with J gene TRBJ1-2, with TRBD1 identical over 8 bases. Germline CDR1 is SGHNT and CDR2 is YYREEE (reference sequence). J was trimmed by 4 bases and V by 4 bases; bases with no gene match: 6. This CDR3 is 14 amino acids long. The CDR3 reads CASSVDRAIYGYTF. The CDR3 coding sequence is TGTGCCAGCAGCGTGGACAGGGCGATCTATGGCTACACCTTC.

The CDR3 DNA reads as TGCAGTGTCCGGCAGGTAGTCGAGCAGTACTTC. Translated: CSVRQVVEQYF. The gene calls are TRBV20-1 and TRBJ2-7; D uncertain. Germline V gives CDR1 DFQATT, CDR2 SNEGSKA (reference sequence). The V end was cut by 7 bases, the J end by 6 bases, with 13 bases between. The CDR3 has 11 residues.

V usage is TRBV7-9 and J usage is TRBJ1-6; D not resolved. V was cut by 3 bases and J by 5 bases, with 14 bases left in between. This CDR3 comprises 16 residues. Germline values: CDR1 SEHNR, CDR2 FQNEAQ (reference sequence). The DNA for the CDR3 is TGTGCCAGCAGCTTTTTAGAAGCGACTAATAATTCACCCCTCCACTTT. As protein: CASSFLEATNNSPLHF. Supplemented by reference TRBV7-9 and TRBJ1-6, the full variable domain reads DTGVSQNPRHKITKRGQNVTFRCDPISEHNRLYWYRQTLGQGPEFLTYFQNEAQLEKSRLLSDRFSAERPKGSFSTLEIQRTEQGDSAMYLCASSFLEATNNSPLHFGNGTRLTVT.

On this clone: An end of the junction differs from the germline gene, which may be a read error. The chain uses TRBV7-6 and TRBJ2-2; 7 nucleotides line up with TRBD1. Germline-derived CDR1 and CDR2 are SGHVS and FNYEAQ. The CDR3 totals 15 residues. The CDR3: CASRLGTVNTGELFF. Here the CDR3 DNA reads TGTGCCAGCAGGTTAGGGACAGTGAACACCGGGGAGCTGTTTTTT.

The J gene is TRBJ1-4, the V gene TRBV9; D not certain. V lost 5 bases and J lost 2, with 13 bases in between. This CDR3 comprises 15 residues. Germline V gene data show CDR1 as SGDLS and CDR2 as YYNGEE. This chain's CDR3 is CASSRTEGTNEKLFF. The CDR3 region has the DNA TGTGCCAGCAGTAGGACCGAGGGTACTAATGAAAAACTGTTTTTT.

The genes are TRBV5-4 and TRBJ1-1, with D perhaps matching TRBD1 (6 bases). Germline-derived CDR1 and CDR2 are SGHNT and YYREEE (reference sequence). The CDR3 totals 14 residues. The V and J ends lost 4 bases and 1 base respectively, with 11 bases between them. This CDR3 is CASSRQDRNTEAFF. The CDR3 DNA follows: TGTGCCAGCAGCCGACAGGATAGGAACACTGAAGCTTTCTTT.

The V gene is TRBV7-9, the J gene TRBJ2-1, with D possibly matching TRBD1 (5 bases). Germline CDR1 reads SEHNR; CDR2 reads FQNEAQ (reference sequence). There are 15 residues in the CDR3. The V end was cut by 1 base, the J end by 8 bases, with 15 bases between. The DNA of the CDR3 is TGTGCCAGCAGCTTAGGCGGCCAGGGCGGTGATGAGCAGTTCTTC. It specifies CASSLGGQGGDEQFF.

The rearrangement joins TRBV7-3 to TRBJ1-1; 8 bases match TRBD1. This CDR3 contains 13 residues. V gave up 5 bases and J gave up 10 bases; unmatched junction bases: 9. Germline CDR1 SGHTA, CDR2 FQGTGA. In DNA form, the CDR3 reads TGTGCCAGCAGCCCTACAGGGGGTAGAACAGCTTTCTTT. Amino acids: CASSPTGGRTAFF.

With regard to this clone: Other DNA sequences in this specimen translate into the identical CDR3. This chain uses TRBV7-9 with TRBJ1-1; 7 bases align to TRBD1. The junction had 4 bases not matched to a gene; V was cut back by 5 bases and J by 1 base. The CDR3 covers 14 residues. Germline values: CDR1 SEHNR, CDR2 FQNEAQ (reference sequence). The CDR3 loop reads CASSRTGGNTEAFF. CDR3 coding DNA: TGTGCCAGCAGCAGGACAGGAGGGAACACTGAAGCTTTCTTT. The complete variable domain, with remaining parts taken from reference TRBV7-9 and TRBJ1-1, reads DTGVSQNPRHKITKRGQNVTFRCDPISEHNRLYWYRQTLGQGPEFLTYFQNEAQLEKSRLLSDRFSAERPKGSFSTLEIQRTEQGDSAMYLCASSRTGGNTEAFFGQGTRLTVV.

The V gene is TRBV28, the J gene TRBJ1-2, with D perhaps TRBD1 (6 bases). Looked up from germline, CDR1 is MDHEN and CDR2 is SYDVKM. Trimming left V 4 bases short and J 8 bases short, with 20 bases between. This CDR3 region has 15 residues. The CDR3 loop reads CASSSNTGTGTGYTF. CDR3 DNA sequence: TGTGCCAGCAGTTCCAACACCGGAACAGGGACCGGCTACACCTTC.

The genes are TRBV7-9 and TRBJ2-1, with 11 bases aligning to TRBD2. V was pared by 2 bases and J by 6 bases, with 0 bases of the junction left unmatched. This CDR3 region has 14 residues. CDR1 is SEHNR and CDR2 is FQNEAQ in the germline V gene (reference sequence). The CDR3 DNA sequence: TGTGCCAGCAGCTTAACTAGCGGGGGCAATGAGCAGTTCTTC. Translated: CASSLTSGGNEQFF. The whole variable domain, remainder taken from reference TRBV7-9 and TRBJ2-1, is DTGVSQNPRHKITKRGQNVTFRCDPISEHNRLYWYRQTLGQGPEFLTYFQNEAQLEKSRLLSDRFSAERPKGSFSTLEIQRTEQGDSAMYLCASSLTSGGNEQFFGPGTRLTVL.

This chain connects TRBV6-5 to TRBJ2-7, with TRBD1 matching 7 bases. The CDR3 consists of 15 residues. Trimming at V came to 6 bases and at J to 0 bases, leaving 8 bases not matched to a gene. Per germline, CDR1 MNHEY and CDR2 SVGAGI. The CDR3 DNA reads as TGTGCCAGCAGGTCTCCGGGACAGAGCTCCTACGAGCAGTACTTC. Amino acids: CASRSPGQSSYEQYF.

The genes are TRBV19 and TRBJ1-2; possibly TRBD1 for D (5 bases). Germline assignment: CDR1 LNHDA and CDR2 SQIVND (reference sequence). V was clipped by 3 bases and J by 2 bases, with 16 bases between them. This CDR3 contains 16 residues. The CDR3 nucleotides read TGTGCCAGTAGTATGGGGGGGACTCTCGGCAACTATGGCTACACCTTC. Protein product: CASSMGGTLGNYGYTF.

The DNA for the CDR3 is TGTGCCAGCAGGGCAGCGGGGGGGCTGAACACCGGGGAGCTGTTTTTT. This gives the protein CASRAAGGLNTGELFF. The genes are TRBV9 and TRBJ2-2, with TRBD2 identical over 10 bases. Trimming took 5 bases from V and 1 from J; bases not matched to a gene: 5. The germline V gene encodes CDR1 SGDLS and CDR2 YYNGEE. This CDR3 has 16 residues. Full variable domain (rest looked up from reference TRBV9 and TRBJ2-2): DSGVTQTPKHLITATGQRVTLRCSPRSGDLSVYWYQQSLDQGLQFLIQYYNGEERAKGNILERFSAQQFPDLHSELNLSSLELGDSALYFCASRAAGGLNTGELFFGEGSRLTVL.